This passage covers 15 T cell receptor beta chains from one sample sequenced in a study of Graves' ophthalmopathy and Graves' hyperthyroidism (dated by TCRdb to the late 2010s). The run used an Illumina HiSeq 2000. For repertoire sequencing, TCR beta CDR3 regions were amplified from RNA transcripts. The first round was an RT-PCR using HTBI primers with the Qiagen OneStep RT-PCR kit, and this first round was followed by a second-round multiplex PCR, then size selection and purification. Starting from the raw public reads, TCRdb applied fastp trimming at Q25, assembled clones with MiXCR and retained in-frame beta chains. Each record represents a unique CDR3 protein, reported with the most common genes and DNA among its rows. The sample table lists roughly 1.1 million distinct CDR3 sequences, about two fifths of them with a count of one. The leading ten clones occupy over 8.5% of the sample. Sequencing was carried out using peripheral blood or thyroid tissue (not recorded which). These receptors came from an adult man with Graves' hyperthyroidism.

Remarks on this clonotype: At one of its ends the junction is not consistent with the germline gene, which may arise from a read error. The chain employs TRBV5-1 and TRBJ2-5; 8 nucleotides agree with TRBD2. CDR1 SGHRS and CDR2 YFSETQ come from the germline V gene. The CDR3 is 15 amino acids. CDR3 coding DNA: TGCACCAGCAGCGGGACCGGGAGGGCCACAGAGACCCAGTACTTC. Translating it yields CTSSGTGRATETQYF.

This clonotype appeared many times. The DNA for the CDR3 is TGTGCCAGCAGTTTAGGGAACAGGGAAGAGACCCAGTACTTC. Translated, it gives CASSLGNREETQYF. V usage is TRBV12-3 or TRBV12-4 and J usage is TRBJ2-5, with D perhaps matching TRBD1 (6 bases). This CDR3 is 14 amino acids long. Trimming removed 1 base at V and 3 bases at J, with 9 bases between.

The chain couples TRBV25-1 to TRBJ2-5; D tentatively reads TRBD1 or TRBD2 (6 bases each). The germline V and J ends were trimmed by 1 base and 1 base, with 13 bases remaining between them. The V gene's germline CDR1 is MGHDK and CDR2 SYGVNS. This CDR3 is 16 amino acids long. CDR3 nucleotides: TGTGCCAGCAGTGAATTTGGGGGGCGCGGCCAAGAGACCCAGTACTTC. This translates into CASSEFGGRGQETQYF. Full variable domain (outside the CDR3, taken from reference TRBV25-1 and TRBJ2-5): EADIYQTPRYLVIGTGKKITLECSQTMGHDKMYWYQQDPGMELHLIHYSYGVNSTEKGDLSSESTVSRIRTEHFPLTLESARPSHTSQYLCASSEFGGRGQETQYFGPGTRLLVL.

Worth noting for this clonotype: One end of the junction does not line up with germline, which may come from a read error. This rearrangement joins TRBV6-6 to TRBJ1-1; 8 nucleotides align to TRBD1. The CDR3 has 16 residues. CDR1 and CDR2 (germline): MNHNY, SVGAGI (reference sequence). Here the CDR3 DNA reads TGTGCCAGCACGGAAGGACAGGGACGAATGAACGCTGAAGCTTTCTTT. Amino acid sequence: CASTEGQGRMNAEAFF.

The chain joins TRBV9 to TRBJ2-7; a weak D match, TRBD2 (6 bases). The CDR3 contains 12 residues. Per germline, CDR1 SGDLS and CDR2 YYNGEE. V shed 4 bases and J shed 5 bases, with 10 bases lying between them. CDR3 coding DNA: TGTGCCAGCAGCAAGGGACTCCACGAGCAGTACTTC. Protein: CASSKGLHEQYF.

This CDR3 is CASSQAQGQLNTEAFF. CDR3 DNA: TGTGCCAGCAGCCAAGCACAGGGACAGCTGAACACTGAAGCTTTCTTT. The chain carries TRBV9 and TRBJ1-1, with 7 bases identical to TRBD1. Germline CDR1 is SGDLS and CDR2 is YYNGEE. V shed 4 bases, J shed 0 bases, and the junction held 9 bases outside the gene matches. The CDR3 consists of 16 residues.

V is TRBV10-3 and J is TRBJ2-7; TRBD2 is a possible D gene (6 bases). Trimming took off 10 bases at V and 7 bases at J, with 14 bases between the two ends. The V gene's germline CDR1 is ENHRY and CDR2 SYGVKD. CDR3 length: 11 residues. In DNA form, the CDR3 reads TGTGCCACAGCGGGCACAAATGAGCAGTACTTC. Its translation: CATAGTNEQYF.

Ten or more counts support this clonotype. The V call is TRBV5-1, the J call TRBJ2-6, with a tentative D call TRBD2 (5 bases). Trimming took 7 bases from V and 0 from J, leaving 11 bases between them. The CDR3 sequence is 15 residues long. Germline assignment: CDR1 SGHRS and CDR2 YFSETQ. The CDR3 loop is CASREISSGANVLTF. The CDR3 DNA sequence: TGCGCCAGCCGGGAAATCTCCTCTGGGGCCAACGTCCTGACTTTC.

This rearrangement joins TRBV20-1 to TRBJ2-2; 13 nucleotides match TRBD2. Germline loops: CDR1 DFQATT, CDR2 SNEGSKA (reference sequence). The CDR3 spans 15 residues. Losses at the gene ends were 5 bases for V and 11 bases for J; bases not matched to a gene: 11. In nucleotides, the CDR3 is TGCAGTGCTCCGAAGGGACTAGCGGGAAGCAATGAGCTGTTTTTT. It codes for CSAPKGLAGSNELFF.

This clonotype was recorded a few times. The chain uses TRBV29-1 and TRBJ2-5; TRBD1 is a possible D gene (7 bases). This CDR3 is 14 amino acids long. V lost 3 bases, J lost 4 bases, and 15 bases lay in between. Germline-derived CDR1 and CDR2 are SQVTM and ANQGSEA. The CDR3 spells CSVDRGRDRETQYF. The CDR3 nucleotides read TGCAGCGTTGATCGAGGGCGGGACAGAGAGACCCAGTACTTC.

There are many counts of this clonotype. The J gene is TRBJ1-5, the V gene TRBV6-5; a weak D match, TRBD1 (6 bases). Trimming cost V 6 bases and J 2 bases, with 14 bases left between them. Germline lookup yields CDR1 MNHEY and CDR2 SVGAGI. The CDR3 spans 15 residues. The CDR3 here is CASSTNRDRNQPQHF. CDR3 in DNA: TGTGCCAGCAGCACCAACAGGGATCGCAATCAGCCCCAGCATTTT.

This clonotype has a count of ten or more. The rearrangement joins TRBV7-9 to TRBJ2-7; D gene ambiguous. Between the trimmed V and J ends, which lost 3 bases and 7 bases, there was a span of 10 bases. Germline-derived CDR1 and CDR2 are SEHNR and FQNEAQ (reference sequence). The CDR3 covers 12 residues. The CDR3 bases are TGTGCCAGCAGCTTTTTAGGCAGGGAGCAGTACTTC. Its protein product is CASSFLGREQYF.

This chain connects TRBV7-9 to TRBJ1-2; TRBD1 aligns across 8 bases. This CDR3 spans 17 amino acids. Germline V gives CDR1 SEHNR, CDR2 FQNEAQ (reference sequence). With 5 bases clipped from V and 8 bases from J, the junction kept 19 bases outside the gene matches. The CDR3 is CASSDRQGSGSDKGYTF. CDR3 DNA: TGTGCCAGCAGCGACCGACAGGGGTCGGGATCAGATAAGGGCTACACCTTC.

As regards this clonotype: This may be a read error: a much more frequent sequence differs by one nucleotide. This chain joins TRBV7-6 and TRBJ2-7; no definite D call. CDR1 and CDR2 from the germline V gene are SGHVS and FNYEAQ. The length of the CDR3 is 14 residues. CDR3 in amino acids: CASSLVRNSYGQYF. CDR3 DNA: TGTGCCAGCAGCTTAGTACGCAATTCCTACGGGCAGTACTTC.

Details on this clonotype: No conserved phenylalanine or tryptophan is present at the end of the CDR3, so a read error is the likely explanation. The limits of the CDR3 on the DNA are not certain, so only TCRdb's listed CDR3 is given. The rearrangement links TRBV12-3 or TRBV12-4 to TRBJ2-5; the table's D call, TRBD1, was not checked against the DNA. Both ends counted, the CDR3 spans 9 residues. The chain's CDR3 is CASRTGVHT.